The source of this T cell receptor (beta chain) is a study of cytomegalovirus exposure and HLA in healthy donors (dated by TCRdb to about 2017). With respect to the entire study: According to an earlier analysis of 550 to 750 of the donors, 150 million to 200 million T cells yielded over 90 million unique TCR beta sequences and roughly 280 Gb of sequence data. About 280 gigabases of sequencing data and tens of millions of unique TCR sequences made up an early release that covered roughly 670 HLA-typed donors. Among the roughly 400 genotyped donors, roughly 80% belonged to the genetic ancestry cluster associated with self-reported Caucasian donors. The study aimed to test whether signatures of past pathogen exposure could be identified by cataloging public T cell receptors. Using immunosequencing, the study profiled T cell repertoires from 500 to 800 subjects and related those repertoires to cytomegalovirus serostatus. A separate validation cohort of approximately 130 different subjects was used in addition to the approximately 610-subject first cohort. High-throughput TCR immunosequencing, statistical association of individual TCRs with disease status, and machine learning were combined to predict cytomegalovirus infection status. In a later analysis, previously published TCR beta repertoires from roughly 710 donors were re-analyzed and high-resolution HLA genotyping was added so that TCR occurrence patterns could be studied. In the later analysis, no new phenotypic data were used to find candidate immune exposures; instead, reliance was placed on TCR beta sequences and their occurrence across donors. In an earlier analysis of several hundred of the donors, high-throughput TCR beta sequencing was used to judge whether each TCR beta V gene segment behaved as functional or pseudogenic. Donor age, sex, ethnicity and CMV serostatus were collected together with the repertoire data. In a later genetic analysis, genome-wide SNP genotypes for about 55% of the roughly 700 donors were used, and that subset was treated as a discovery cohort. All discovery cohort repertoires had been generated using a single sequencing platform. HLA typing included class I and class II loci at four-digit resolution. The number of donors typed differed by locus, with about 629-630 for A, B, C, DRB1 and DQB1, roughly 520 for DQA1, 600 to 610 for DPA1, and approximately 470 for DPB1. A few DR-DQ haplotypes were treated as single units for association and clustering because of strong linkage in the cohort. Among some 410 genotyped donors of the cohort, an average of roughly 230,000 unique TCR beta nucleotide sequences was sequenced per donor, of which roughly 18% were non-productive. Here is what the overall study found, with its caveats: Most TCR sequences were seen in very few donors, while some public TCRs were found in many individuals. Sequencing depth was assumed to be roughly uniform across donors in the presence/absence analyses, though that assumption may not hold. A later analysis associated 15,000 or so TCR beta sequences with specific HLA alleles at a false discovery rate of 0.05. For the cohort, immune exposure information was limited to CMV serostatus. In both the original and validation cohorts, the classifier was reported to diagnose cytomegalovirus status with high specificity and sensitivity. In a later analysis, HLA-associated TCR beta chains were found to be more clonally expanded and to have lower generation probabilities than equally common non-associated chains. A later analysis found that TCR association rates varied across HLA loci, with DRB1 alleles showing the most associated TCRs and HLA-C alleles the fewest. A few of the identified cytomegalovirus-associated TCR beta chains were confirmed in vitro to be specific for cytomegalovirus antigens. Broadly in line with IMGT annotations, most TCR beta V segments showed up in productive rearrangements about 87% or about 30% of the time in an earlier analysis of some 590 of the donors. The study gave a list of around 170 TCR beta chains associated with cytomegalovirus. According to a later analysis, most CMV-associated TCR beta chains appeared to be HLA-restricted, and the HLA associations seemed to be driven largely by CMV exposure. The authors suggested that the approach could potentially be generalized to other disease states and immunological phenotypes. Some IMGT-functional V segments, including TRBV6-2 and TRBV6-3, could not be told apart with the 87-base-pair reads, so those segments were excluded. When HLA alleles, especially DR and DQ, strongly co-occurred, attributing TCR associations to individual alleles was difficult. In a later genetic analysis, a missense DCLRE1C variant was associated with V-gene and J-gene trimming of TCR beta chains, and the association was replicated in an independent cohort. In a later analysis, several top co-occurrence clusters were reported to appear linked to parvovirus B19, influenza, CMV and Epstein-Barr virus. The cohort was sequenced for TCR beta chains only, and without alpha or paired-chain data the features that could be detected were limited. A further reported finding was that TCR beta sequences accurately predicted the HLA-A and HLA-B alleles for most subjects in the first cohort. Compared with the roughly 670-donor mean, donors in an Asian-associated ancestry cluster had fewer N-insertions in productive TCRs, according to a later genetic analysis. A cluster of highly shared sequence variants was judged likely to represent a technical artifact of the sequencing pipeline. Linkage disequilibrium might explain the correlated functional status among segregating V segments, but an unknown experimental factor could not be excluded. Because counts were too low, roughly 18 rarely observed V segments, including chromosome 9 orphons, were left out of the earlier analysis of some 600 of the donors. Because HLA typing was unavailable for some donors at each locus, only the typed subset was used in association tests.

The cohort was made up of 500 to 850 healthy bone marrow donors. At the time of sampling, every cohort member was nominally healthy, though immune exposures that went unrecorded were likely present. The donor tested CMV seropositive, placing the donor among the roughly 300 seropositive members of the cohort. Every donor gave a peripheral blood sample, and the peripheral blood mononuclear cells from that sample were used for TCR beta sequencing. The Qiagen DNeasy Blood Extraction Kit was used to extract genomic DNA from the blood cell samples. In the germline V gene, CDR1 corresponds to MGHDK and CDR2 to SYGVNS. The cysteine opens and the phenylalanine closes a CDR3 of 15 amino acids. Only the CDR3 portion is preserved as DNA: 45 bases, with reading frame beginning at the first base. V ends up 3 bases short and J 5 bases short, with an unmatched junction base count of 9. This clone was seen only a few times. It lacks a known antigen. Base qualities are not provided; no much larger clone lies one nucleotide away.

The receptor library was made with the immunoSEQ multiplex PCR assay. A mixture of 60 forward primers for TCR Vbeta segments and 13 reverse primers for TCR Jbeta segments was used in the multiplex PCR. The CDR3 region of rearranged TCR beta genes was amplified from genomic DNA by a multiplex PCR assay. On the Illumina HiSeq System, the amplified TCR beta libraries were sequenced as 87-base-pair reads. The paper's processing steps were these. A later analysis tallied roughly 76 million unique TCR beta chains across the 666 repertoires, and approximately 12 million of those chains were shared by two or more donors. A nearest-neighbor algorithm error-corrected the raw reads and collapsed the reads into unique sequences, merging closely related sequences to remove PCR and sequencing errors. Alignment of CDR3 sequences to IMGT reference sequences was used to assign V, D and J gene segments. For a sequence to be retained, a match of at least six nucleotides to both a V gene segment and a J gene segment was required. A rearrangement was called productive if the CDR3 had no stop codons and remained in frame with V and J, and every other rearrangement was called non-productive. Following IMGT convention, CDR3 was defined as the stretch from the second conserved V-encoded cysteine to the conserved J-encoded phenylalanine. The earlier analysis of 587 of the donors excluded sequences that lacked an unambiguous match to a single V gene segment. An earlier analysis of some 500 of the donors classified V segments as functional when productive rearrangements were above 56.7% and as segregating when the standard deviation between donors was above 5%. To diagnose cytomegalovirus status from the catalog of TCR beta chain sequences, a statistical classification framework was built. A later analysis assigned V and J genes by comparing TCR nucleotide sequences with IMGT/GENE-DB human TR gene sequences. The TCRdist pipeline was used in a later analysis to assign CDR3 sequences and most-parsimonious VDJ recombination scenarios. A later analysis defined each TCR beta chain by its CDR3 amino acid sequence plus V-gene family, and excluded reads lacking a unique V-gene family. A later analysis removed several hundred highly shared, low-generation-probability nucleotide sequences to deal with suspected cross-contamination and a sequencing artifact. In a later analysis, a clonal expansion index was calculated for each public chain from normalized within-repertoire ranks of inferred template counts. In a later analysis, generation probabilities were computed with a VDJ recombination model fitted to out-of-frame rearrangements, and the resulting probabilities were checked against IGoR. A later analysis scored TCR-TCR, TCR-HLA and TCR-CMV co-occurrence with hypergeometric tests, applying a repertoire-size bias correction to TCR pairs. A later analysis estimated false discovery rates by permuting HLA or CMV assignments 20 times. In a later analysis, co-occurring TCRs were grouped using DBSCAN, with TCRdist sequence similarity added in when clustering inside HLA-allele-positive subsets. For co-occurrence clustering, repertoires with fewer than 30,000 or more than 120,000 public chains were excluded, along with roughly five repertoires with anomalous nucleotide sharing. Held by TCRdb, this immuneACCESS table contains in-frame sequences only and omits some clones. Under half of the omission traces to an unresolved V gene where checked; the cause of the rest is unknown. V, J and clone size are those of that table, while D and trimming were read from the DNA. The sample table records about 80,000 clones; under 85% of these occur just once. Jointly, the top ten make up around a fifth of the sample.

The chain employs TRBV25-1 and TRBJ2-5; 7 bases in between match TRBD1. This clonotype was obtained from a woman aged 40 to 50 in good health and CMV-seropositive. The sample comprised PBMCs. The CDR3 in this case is CASSDYDRDKETQYF. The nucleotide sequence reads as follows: TGTGCCAGCAGTGATTATGACAGGGACAAGGAGACCCAGTACTTC.